This T cell receptor (beta chain) was documented in a study of cytomegalovirus exposure and HLA in healthy donors. This clone appeared a single time. What it binds is not known. Germline CDR1 is SGHDT and CDR2 is YYEEEE. The CDR3 extends over 14 amino acids. The V and J ends lost 3 bases and 2 bases respectively, with 9 bases between them. Study observations and caveats: Most TCR sequences were rare, but some public TCRs occurred in many donors.

Use of 60 Vbeta and 13 Jbeta primers characterized the PCR. Here immunoSEQ multiplex PCR was the method, and the copy in TCRdb shows in-frame clones only, minus some. The sample carries tens of thousands of clones, around 70% recorded once. The V call is TRBV5-6, the J call TRBJ1-3; D perhaps matches TRBD1 (6 bases). The sample was PBMCs. The sequence was collected from a woman aged 25-40 years in good health and CMV-seronegative. CDR3 sequence: CASSYRTAGNTIYF. Written as DNA, the CDR3 is TGTGCCAGCAGCTATCGGACAGCTGGAAACACCATATATTTT. Full variable domain (missing parts from reference TRBV5-6 and TRBJ1-3): DAGVTQSPTHLIKTRGQQVTLRCSPKSGHDTVSWYQQALGQGPQFIFQYYEEEERQRGNFPDRFSGHQFPNYSSELNVNALLLGDSALYLCASSYRTAGNTIYFGEGSWLTVV.